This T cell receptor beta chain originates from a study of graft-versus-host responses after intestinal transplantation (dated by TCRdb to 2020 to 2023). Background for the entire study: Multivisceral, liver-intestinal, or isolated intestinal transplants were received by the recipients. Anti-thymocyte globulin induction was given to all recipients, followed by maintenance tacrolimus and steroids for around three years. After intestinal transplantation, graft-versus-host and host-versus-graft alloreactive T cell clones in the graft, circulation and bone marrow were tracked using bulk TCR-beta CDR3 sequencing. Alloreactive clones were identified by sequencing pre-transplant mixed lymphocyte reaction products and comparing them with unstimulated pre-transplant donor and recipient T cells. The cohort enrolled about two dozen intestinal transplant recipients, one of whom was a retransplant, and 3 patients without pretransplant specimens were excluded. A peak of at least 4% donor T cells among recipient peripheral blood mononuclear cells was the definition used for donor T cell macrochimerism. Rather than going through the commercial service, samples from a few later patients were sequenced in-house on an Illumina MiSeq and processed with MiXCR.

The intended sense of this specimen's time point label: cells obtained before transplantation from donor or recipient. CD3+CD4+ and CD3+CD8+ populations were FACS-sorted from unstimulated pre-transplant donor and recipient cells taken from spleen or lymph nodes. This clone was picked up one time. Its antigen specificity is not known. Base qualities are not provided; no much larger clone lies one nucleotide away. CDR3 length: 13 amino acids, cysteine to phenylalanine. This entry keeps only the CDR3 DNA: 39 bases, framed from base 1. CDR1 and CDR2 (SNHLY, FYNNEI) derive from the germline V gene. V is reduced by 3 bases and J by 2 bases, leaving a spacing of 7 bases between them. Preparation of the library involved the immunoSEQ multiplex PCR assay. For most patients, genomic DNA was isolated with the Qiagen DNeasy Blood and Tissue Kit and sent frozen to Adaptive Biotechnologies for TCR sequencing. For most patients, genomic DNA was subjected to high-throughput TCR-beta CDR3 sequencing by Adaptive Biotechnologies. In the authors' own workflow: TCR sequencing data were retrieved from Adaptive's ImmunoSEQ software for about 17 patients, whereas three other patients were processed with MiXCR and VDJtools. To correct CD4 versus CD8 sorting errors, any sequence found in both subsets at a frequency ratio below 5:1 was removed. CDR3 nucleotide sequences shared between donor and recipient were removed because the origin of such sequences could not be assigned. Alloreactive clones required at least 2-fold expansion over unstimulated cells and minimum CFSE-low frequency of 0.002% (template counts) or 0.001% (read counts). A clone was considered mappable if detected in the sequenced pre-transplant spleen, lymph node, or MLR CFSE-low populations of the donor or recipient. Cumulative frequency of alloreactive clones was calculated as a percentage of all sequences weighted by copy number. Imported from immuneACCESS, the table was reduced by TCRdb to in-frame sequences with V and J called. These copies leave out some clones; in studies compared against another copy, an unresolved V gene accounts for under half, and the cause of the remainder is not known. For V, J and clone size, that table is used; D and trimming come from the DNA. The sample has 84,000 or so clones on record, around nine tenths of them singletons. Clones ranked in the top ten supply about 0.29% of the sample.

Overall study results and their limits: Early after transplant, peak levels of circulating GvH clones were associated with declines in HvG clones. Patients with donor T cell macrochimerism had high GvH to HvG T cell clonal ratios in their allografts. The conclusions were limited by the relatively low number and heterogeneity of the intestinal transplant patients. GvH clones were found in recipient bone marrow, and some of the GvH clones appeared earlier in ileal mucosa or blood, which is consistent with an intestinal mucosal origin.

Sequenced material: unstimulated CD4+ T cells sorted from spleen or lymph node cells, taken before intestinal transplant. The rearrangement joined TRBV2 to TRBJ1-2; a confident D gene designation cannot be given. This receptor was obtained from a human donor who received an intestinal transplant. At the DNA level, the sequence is TGTGCCAGCAGTGATGTTACAAACTATGGCTACACCTTC. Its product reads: CASSDVTNYGYTF. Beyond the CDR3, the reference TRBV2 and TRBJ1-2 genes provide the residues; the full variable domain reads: EPEVTQTPSHQVTQMGQEVILRCVPISNHLYFYWYRQILGQKVEFLVSFYNNEISEKSEIFDDQFSVERPDGSNFTLKIRSTKLEDSAMYFCASSDVTNYGYTFGSGTRLTVV.